The subject of this entry is one T cell receptor (beta chain). The source of the sample is a study of CD8+ T cells in alopecia areata. The treatment was: oral pan-JAK inhibitor, 5-10 mg twice daily. Following extraction, RNA underwent reverse transcription to cDNA, which served as the sequencing template. Measured with immunoSEQ multiplex PCR; TCRdb has only the in-frame clones, and not every one. The data contain approximately 210,000 clones, around 66% of them seen just once; the ten biggest clones take up 0.95% to 1.5%. The receptor was isolated from a human donor with alopecia areata. The material was CD4+ T cells sorted from blood, obtained around week 44, from a patient treated with tofacitinib.

The CDR3 spells CASSFYLNQPQHF. The CDR3, as DNA: TGTGCCAGCAGCTTCTACCTTAATCAGCCCCAGCATTTT. This chain links TRBV11-2 with TRBJ1-5; no clear D. This CDR3 is built from 13 residues. Germline V gene lookup returns CDR1 SGHAT and CDR2 FQNNGV. Trimming pared 3 bases from V and 4 bases from J, leaving 7 bases between.